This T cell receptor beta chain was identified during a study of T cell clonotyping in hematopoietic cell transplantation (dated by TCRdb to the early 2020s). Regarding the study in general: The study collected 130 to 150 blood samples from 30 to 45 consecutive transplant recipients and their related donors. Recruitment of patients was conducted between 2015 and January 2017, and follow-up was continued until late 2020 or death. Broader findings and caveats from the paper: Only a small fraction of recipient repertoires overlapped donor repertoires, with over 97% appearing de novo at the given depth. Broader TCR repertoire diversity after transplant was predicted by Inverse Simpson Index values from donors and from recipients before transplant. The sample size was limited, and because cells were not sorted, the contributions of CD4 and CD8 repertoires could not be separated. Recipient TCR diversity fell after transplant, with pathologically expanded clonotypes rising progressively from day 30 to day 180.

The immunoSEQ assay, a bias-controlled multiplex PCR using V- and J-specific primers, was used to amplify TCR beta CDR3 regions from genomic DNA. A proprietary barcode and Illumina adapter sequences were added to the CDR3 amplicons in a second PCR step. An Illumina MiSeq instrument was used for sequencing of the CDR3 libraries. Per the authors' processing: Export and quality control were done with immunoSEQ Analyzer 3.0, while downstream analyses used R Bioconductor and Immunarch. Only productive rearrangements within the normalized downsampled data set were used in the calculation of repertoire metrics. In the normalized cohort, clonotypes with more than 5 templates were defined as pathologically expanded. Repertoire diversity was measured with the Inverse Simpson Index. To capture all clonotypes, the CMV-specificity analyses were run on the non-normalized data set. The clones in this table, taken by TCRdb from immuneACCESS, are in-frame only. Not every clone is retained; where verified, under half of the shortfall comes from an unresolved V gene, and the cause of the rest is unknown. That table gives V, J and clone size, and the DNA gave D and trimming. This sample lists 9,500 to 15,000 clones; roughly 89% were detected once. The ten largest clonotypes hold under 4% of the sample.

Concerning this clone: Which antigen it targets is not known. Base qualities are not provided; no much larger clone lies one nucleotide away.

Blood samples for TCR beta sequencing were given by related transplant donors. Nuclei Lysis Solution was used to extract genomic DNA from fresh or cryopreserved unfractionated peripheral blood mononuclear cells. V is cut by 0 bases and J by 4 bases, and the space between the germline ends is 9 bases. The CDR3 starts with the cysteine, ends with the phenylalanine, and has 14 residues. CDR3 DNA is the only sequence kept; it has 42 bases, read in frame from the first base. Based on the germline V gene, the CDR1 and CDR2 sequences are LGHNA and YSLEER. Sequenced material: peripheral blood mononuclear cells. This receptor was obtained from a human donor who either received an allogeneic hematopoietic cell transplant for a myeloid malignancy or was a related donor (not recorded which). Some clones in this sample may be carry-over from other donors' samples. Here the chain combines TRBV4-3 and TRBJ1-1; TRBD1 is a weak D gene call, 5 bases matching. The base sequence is TGCGCCAGCAGCCAAGAAAGGGGTAGCACTGAAGCTTTCTTT. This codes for CASSQERGSTEAFF.